The clone carrying this TCR beta chain was observed a few times. This sample stems from a study of blood T cell repertoires in COVID-19. For the study at large: Sample material is recorded as cDNA or gDNA derived from T cells, B-cell-depleted T cells, or PBMCs.

The V gene end was trimmed by 5 bases and the J gene end by 10 bases; junction bases not matched to a gene: 7. Germline CDR1 and CDR2: MNHEY and SVGEGT. This CDR3 region has 13 residues. Profiling relied on immunoSEQ multiplex PCR, and the TCRdb table lists in-frame clones only, not all of them. This table has 200,000 to 300,000 clones, around 86% appearing once. The sequence came from a woman between 65 and 79 years old with active or convalescent COVID-19. Sequenced material: peripheral blood. V is TRBV6-2 or TRBV6-3 and J is TRBJ1-1, with TRBD1 identical over 10 bases. The CDR3 is CASSSGQGGAAFF. CDR3 coding DNA: TGTGCCAGCAGTAGCGGACAGGGGGGCGCAGCTTTCTTT.